The 15 T cell receptor beta chains given below trace back to one sample, sequenced in a study of PD-1 blockade in classical Hodgkin lymphoma. This sample's time point: cycle 4 day 1 (C4D1), after more than five weeks of nivolumab. In every patient, relapse followed autologous stem cell transplantation, while exposure to brentuximab vedotin differed. Some clones are missing from TCRdb's copy, which holds only in-frame ones; the method was immunoSEQ multiplex PCR. The table shows roughly 100,000 clones, with around 90% occurring only once. The material was peripheral blood mononuclear cells (PBMCs), obtained before the fourth cycle of nivolumab. The receptors come from a human donor with classical Hodgkin lymphoma.

The rearrangement links TRBV10-3 to TRBJ2-6; 7 bases are a match to TRBD1. From germline, CDR1 is ENHRY and CDR2 SYGVKD. With V trimmed by 6 bases and J by 0 bases, 14 bases remained unmatched. The CDR3 extends over 19 amino acids. CDR3 nucleotide sequence: TGTGCCATCAGAGCTGAGGGGGCGGGCACTAACTCTGGGGCCAACGTCCTGACTTTC. As protein: CAIRAEGAGTNSGANVLTF.

This chain uses TRBV6-4 with TRBJ2-2; unclear D gene. Germline values: CDR1 MRHNA, CDR2 SNTAGT. The CDR3 is 16 amino acids. Trimming pared 3 bases from V and 1 base from J, leaving 12 bases between. CDR3 sequence: CASSELAALNTGELFF. The CDR3 nucleotides read TGTGCCAGCAGTGAGTTGGCAGCCCTGAACACCGGGGAGCTGTTTTTT.

V and J are TRBV2 and TRBJ2-1; TRBD1 is a possible D gene (6 bases). Between the trimmed V and J ends, which lost 3 bases and 0 bases, there was a span of 9 bases. This CDR3 has 15 residues. Germline CDR1 SNHLY, CDR2 FYNNEI. As DNA, the CDR3 is TGTGCCAGCAGTGAGGAAGGGGGCTCCTACAATGAGCAGTTCTTC. Protein: CASSEEGGSYNEQFF.

This chain joins TRBV7-2 and TRBJ1-4; D perhaps matches TRBD1 (5 bases). V was shortened by 0 bases and J by 8 bases, with 10 bases between the two germline ends. The V gene's germline CDR1 is SGHTA and CDR2 FQGNSA. The CDR3 length is 14 residues. The CDR3 coding sequence is TGTGCCAGCAGCTTAGCCAGGGAATCGGAAAAACTGTTTTTT. Amino acid sequence: CASSLARESEKLFF.

The chain uses TRBV5-4 and TRBJ2-7, with TRBD2 identical over 11 bases. The ends lost 4 bases at V and 3 bases at J; junction bases unmatched: 15. This CDR3 spans 18 amino acids. From germline, CDR1 is SGHNT and CDR2 YYREEE (reference sequence). The CDR3 region is CASSRLAGGNMINYEQYF. The CDR3, as DNA: TGTGCCAGCAGCCGCCTAGCGGGAGGAAATATGATTAACTACGAGCAGTACTTC.

This sequence joins TRBV28 and TRBJ1-1; D possibly corresponds to TRBD1 (5 bases). The CDR3 runs 14 residues. The germline CDR1 and CDR2 sequences are MDHEN and SYDVKM. The V end lost 5 bases, the J end lost 4 bases, and 14 bases lay between the germline ends. CDR3 region: CASSPGGDSTEAFF. DNA of the CDR3: TGTGCCAGCAGTCCCGGGGGGGATAGCACTGAAGCTTTCTTT.

This sequence joins TRBV18 and TRBJ2-7; 11 nucleotides line up with TRBD1. The V segment lost 8 bases and the J segment 5 bases; nucleotides outside the gene matches: 8. The germline CDR1 and CDR2 sequences are KGHSH and LQKENI. The CDR3 is 14 amino acids. The CDR3: CASHPGTGGDEQYF. As DNA, the CDR3 is TGTGCCAGCCATCCCGGGACAGGGGGGGACGAGCAGTACTTC.

The genes are TRBV5-1 and TRBJ1-1, with TRBD1 identical over 12 bases. After removal of 1 base from V and 7 bases from J, the junction contained 5 bases not matched to a gene. The germline V gene encodes CDR1 SGHRS and CDR2 YFSETQ. This CDR3 has 15 amino acids. This CDR3 is CASSLIGTGGIEAFF. In DNA, the CDR3 is TGCGCCAGCAGCTTGATAGGGACAGGGGGCATTGAAGCTTTCTTT.

J is TRBJ1-1 and V is TRBV7-7; D unclear. The CDR3 is 15 amino acids. CDR1 and CDR2 (germline): SSHAT, FNYEAQ (reference sequence). The V and J ends lost 2 bases and 5 bases respectively, with 15 bases between them. The CDR3 loop reads CASSLTDTKTTEAFF. The CDR3 bases are TGTGCCAGCAGCTTAACCGACACGAAAACTACTGAAGCTTTCTTT.

This rearrangement joins TRBV19 to TRBJ2-5; TRBD1 is a possible D gene (6 bases). Germline V CDR1 and CDR2: LNHDA, SQIVND (reference sequence). The V end lost 7 bases, the J end lost 1 base, and 16 bases lay between the germline ends. The CDR3 is made up of 15 amino acids. The CDR3 reads CASKSAGVTQETQYF. DNA for the CDR3: TGTGCCAGTAAGTCGGCAGGGGTAACCCAAGAGACCCAGTACTTC.

The count of this clone is one. The chain employs TRBV30 and TRBJ1-2; D possibly corresponds to TRBD1 (6 bases). The CDR3 has 15 amino acids. Germline-derived CDR1 and CDR2 are GTSNPN and SVGIG (reference sequence). V dropped 2 bases and J dropped 1 base, with 14 bases sitting between them. Written as DNA, the CDR3 is TGTGCCTGGAGTAATGTAAACAGGGTTAACTATGGCTACACCTTC. Residues: CAWSNVNRVNYGYTF.

CDR3 DNA: TGTGCCAGCAGCGACCTCACGGGGACTAACGCCTACGAGCAGTACTTC. Translation gives CASSDLTGTNAYEQYF. V usage is TRBV7-9 and J usage is TRBJ2-7, with 7 nucleotides matching TRBD2. Trimming at V came to 5 bases and at J to 2 bases, leaving 12 bases not matched to a gene. The germline gives CDR1 SEHNR, CDR2 FQNEAQ (reference sequence). CDR3 size: 16 residues.

The rearrangement uses TRBV9 and TRBJ2-3; 7 bases are shared with TRBD1. Germline trimming cut 4 bases from V and 7 bases from J; bases unmatched to any gene: 6. CDR3 size: 13 residues. CDR1 SGDLS and CDR2 YYNGEE come from the germline V gene. The CDR3 loop is CASSLDRENTQYF. Written as DNA, the CDR3 is TGTGCCAGCAGCCTTGACAGGGAGAATACGCAGTATTTT.

DNA for the CDR3: TGTGCCAGCAGTCCACTTACTTCGGGCGAGCAGTACTTC. Translation: CASSPLTSGEQYF. V and J are TRBV6-5 and TRBJ2-7, with D uncertain. Trimming left V 5 bases short and J 6 bases short, with 14 bases between. CDR1 and CDR2 (germline): MNHEY, SVGAGI. CDR3 length: 13 amino acids.

The gene calls are TRBV15 and TRBJ2-2, with TRBD2 matching 16 bases. This CDR3 is built from 19 residues. V lost 0 bases and J lost 0; bases outside the gene matches: 1. Germline values: CDR1 LNHNV, CDR2 YYDKDF (reference sequence). CDR3 amino acids: CATSREGLAGGPNTGELFF. In nucleotides, the CDR3 is TGTGCCACCAGCAGAGAGGGACTAGCGGGAGGGCCGAACACCGGGGAGCTGTTTTTT.